This passage covers 13 T cell receptor beta chains from one sample sequenced in a study of cytomegalovirus exposure and HLA in healthy donors. The PCR contained 60 Vbeta and 13 Jbeta primers. Profiling relied on immunoSEQ multiplex PCR, and the TCRdb table lists in-frame clones only, not all of them. The sample lists about 190,000 clones, 85% to 90% occurring once. The source material was PBMCs. The receptor source for this set is a man aged 25-45 years in good health and CMV-seronegative.

Regarding this clone: The junction departs from germline at one end; a sequencing error may be responsible. The chain employs TRBV7-7 and TRBJ1-2, with 9 bases lining up with TRBD1. The length of the CDR3 is 14 residues. Per the germline V gene, CDR1 is SSHAT and CDR2 is FNYEAQ (reference sequence). The CDR3 DNA follows: TGTGCTAGCAGCCCCGGACAGGGGCTGGGAGGCTACACCTTC. Its protein is CASSPGQGLGGYTF.

The CDR3 protein is CASRTETGADSPLHF. The CDR3, as DNA: TGTGCCAGCAGGACGGAGACAGGAGCTGATTCACCCCTCCACTTT. The chain employs TRBV6-5 and TRBJ1-6; perhaps TRBD1 as D (6 bases). The CDR3 runs 15 residues. The germline gives CDR1 MNHEY, CDR2 SVGAGI. V was shortened by 6 bases and J by 8 bases, with 17 bases between the two germline ends.

The chain combines TRBV6-6 with TRBJ1-1; D gene uncertain. CDR1 is MNHNY and CDR2 is SVGAGI in the germline V gene (reference sequence). CDR3 length: 14 amino acids. V lost 0 bases, J lost 4 bases, and 9 bases lay in between. The CDR3 spells CASSYSGGATEAFF. In DNA form, the CDR3 reads TGTGCCAGCAGTTACTCGGGAGGCGCCACTGAAGCTTTCTTT.

This clone has only one observation. The CDR3 reads CASSQVLDNEQFF. CDR3 nucleotides: TGTGCCAGCAGCCAAGTACTGGACAATGAGCAGTTCTTC. The rearrangement joins TRBV4-2 to TRBJ2-1; D not certain. V was shortened by 1 base and J by 5 bases, with 6 bases between the two germline ends. Germline values: CDR1 LGHNA, CDR2 YNFKEQ. The CDR3 is 13 residues long.

The chain has TRBV7-8 and TRBJ2-3, with 7 bases matching TRBD2. The CDR3 consists of 14 residues. CDR1 and CDR2 from the germline V gene are SGHVS and FQNEAQ. J lost 2 bases, V lost 4 bases, and 3 bases had no gene match. CDR3 protein: CASSSRDYTDTQYF. The CDR3 nucleotides read TGTGCCAGCAGCTCCCGGGACTACACAGATACGCAGTATTTT.

The rearrangement links TRBV2 to TRBJ1-6; 11 nucleotides align to TRBD1. The trim removed 5 bases at V and 9 bases at J, leaving 6 bases unmatched. CDR3 size: 15 residues. Germline V CDR1 and CDR2: SNHLY, FYNNEI. CDR3 in amino acids: CASSISGTGGSPLHF. The CDR3 nucleotides read TGTGCCAGCAGTATAAGCGGGACAGGGGGTTCACCCCTCCACTTT.

The CDR3 reads CASSSSTGLETQYF. The CDR3 nucleotides read TGTGCCAGCAGCTCCTCGACAGGGTTGGAGACCCAGTACTTC. V usage is TRBV7-2 and J usage is TRBJ2-5; 7 bases are a match to TRBD1. The CDR3 sequence is 14 residues long. Germline values: CDR1 SGHTA, CDR2 FQGNSA. Trimming removed 4 bases from V and 5 bases from J; junction bases left unmatched: 7.

The V and J genes are TRBV14 and TRBJ1-2, with D perhaps matching TRBD1 (6 bases). V lost 2 bases and J 2 bases, leaving 6 bases between the germline ends. This CDR3 contains 13 residues. Per the germline V gene, CDR1 is SGHDN and CDR2 is FVKESK. CDR3 in DNA: TGTGCCAGCAGCCAACAGGGGAACTATGGCTACACCTTC. Translating it yields CASSQQGNYGYTF.

The gene calls are TRBV19 and TRBJ2-7; possibly TRBD2 for D (5 bases). The V gene lost 7 bases and the J gene lost 3 bases, with 16 bases spanning the gap. The CDR3 loop spans 14 amino acids. From germline, CDR1 is LNHDA and CDR2 SQIVND (reference sequence). CDR3 sequence reads: CASTPGMVGYEQYF. Here the CDR3 DNA reads TGTGCCAGTACCCCCGGGATGGTTGGCTACGAGCAGTACTTC.

This clone was seen once. The chain links TRBV6-1 to TRBJ1-5; 8 bases line up with TRBD1. Trimming at V came to 0 bases and at J to 7 bases, leaving 5 bases not matched to a gene. The CDR3 length is 15 residues. From germline, CDR1 is MNHNS and CDR2 SASEGT. The CDR3 spells CASSEAYRGRQPQHF. The DNA for the CDR3 is TGTGCCAGCAGTGAAGCCTACAGGGGGAGACAGCCCCAGCATTTT.

The gene calls are TRBV28 and TRBJ2-1; TRBD1 agrees at 12 bases. The V and J ends lost 6 bases and 8 bases, in that order; junction bases with no gene match: 8. CDR1 and CDR2 (germline): MDHEN, SYDVKM. The CDR3 runs to 15 residues. CDR3 nucleotide sequence: TGTGCCAGCAGCGTGAGCGGGACAGGGGGCTATGAGCAGTTCTTC. Its translation: CASSVSGTGGYEQFF. Full variable domain (missing parts from reference TRBV28 and TRBJ2-1): DVKVTQSSRYLVKRTGEKVFLECVQDMDHENMFWYRQDPGLGLRLIYFSYDVKMKEKGDIPEGYSVSREKKERFSLILESASTNQTSMYLCASSVSGTGGYEQFFGPGTRLTVL.

This clone was seen just once. The chain carries TRBV28 and TRBJ1-2, with D possibly matching TRBD1 (6 bases). The CDR3 length is 12 residues. Germline V lookup: CDR1 MDHEN, CDR2 SYDVKM. V was clipped by 8 bases and J by 8 bases, with 15 bases between them. The DNA of the CDR3 is TGTGCCAGCGGAACGGACAGCCGGGGCTACACCTTC. Its translation is CASGTDSRGYTF.

This clone was seen just once. This chain uses TRBV19 with TRBJ2-3; possibly TRBD1 for D (5 bases). The CDR3 is made up of 15 amino acids. V was trimmed by 7 bases and J by 0 bases, leaving 14 bases between them. The germline gives CDR1 LNHDA, CDR2 SQIVND (reference sequence). The CDR3 spells CASTRTPTSTDTQYF. CDR3 DNA sequence: TGTGCCAGTACTCGGACACCTACTAGCACAGATACGCAGTATTTT.